This T cell receptor (beta chain) appears in the sequencing data of a study of T-cell memory formation after mild COVID-19 (dated by TCRdb to about 2021). General notes on the study: TCR sequence clusters from the two donors were found to be largely donor specific. Two young, previously healthy adult volunteers, one female and one male, were included in the cohort. T-cell clones expanding and contracting after mild COVID-19 in a couple of donors were tracked by longitudinal TCRalpha and TCRbeta repertoire sequencing. Overall study results and their limits: Whether the second-wave clones peaking on day 37 were SARS-CoV-2 specific was not confirmed. Clones contracting from day 15 to 85 had balanced CD4/CD8 phenotypes, while a second wave expanding from day 15 to 37 was biased towards CD4+. The detection of some responding clones in pre-infection memory suggests that pre-existing cross-reactive memory T cells joined the SARS-CoV-2 response. Only two mild cases were covered by the study, and larger cohorts that include severe cases with pre-infection samples were considered necessary. Contracting CD4+ clones were found mainly in CM and EM memory subsets, while CD8+ clones were enriched in EMRA.

There are a few counts of this clonotype. Its target antigen remains unknown. Base qualities are not provided; no much larger clone lies one nucleotide away. This sample was sequenced with an Illumina NovaSeq 6000. TCRalpha and TCRbeta cDNA libraries were constructed by 5'RACE with constant-segment primers, with sample barcodes and unique molecular identifiers being introduced. RNA was extracted from every sample with Trizol reagent. Libraries were amplified in two PCR steps, with a second sample barcode and Illumina TruSeq adapters added in the second step. Sequencing of the libraries was done on an Illumina NovaSeq, producing 2 x 150 bp paired-end reads. Regarding the original processing steps: The reads were demultiplexed and collapsed into UMI-guided consensus sequences using migec v1.2.7. With mixcr v2.1.11, UMI consensuses were aligned to TRA and TRB V and J templates and assembled into clonotypes. A clonotype was counted as expanded or contracted only when both edgeR and NoisET called the clonotype significant, with the noise models trained on biological replicates. For edgeR calls, the thresholds were a false discovery rate-adjusted p below 0.01 and a log2 fold-change of 1. As an exploratory analysis of dynamics, max-normalized trajectories of the 1000 most abundant clonotypes were examined by PCA with hierarchical clustering. The CD4 or CD8 phenotype of responding clones was assigned using the separately sequenced CD4+ and CD8+ repertoires. The public reads were reprocessed in TCRdb via fastp at Q25 and MiXCR, keeping in-frame beta chains. Rows matching on CDR3 protein sequence are summarized as one entry with the most common DNA and genes. The V and J calls and clone size come from TCRdb's table, not from the authors' own analysis. In this sample the table shows roughly 620,000 distinct CDR3 sequences, under 20% of which occur a single time. The ten biggest clones cover approximately 12% of the sample.

Ficoll-Paque density gradient centrifugation was the method used to isolate PBMCs. The CDR3 measures 14 amino acids from cysteine to phenylalanine. Of the read, only the CDR3 DNA is kept; its 42 bases are in frame from base 1. V ends up 0 bases short and J 6 bases short, with an unmatched junction base count of 3. CDR1 and CDR2 are drawn from the germline V gene: SGHDT, YYEEEE. Sequenced: PBMCs or a T cell subset sorted from them (not recorded which). This clonotype originated in an adult woman who had mild COVID-19 (a few samples of this study predate the infection). The sample titles of this study are shuffled in the database, so cell type and time point are left out; the donor was told from shared clones. The chain was built from TRBV5-6 and TRBJ1-5; 7 central nucleotides agree with TRBD1. The CDR3 has the sequence CASSLGQGVQPQHF. The DNA sequence reads TGTGCCAGCAGCTTGGGGCAGGGGGTTCAGCCCCAGCATTTT.